The clone carrying this T cell receptor beta chain was detected ten times or more. What it binds is unknown. These data are taken from a study of molecular identifiers for immune sequencing clone quantification. Findings and limits, study-wide: The share of molecules held by clones above 20 RNA copies was over 98% in effector cells and under 1% in naive cells.

Germline V gene data show CDR1 as SGHAT and CDR2 as FQNNGV. V lost 3 bases, J lost 4 bases, and 13 bases lay in between. This CDR3 comprises 15 residues. Sorted naive CD8 T cells, roughly 20,000 to 1,100,000, were sequenced from 10%, 30% or 50% RNA. Naive CD8 T cells were sorted, and the gate applied was CD8+CD4-CCR7+CD45RA+. With listed TCR primers and previously described methods, bulk TCR libraries were prepared. TCRdb itself ran the PCR reads through MiXCR, one entry per CDR3 protein. Among some 97,000 distinct CDR3 sequences listed, about 24% were seen once. V and J are TRBV11-2 and TRBJ2-1; unclear D gene. Sample: naive CD8+ T cells from blood, with Jurkat cell RNA spiked in. Subset given: FACS-sorted CD8+CD4-CCR7+CD45RA+ naive T cells. This clonotype was obtained from a human donor in good health. Some libraries in this study had Jurkat cell RNA spiked in. The CDR3 region is CASSLDPDTYNEQFF. CDR3 DNA: TGTGCCAGCAGCTTGGATCCTGACACATACAATGAGCAGTTCTTC. Looking up the rest from reference TRBV11-2 and TRBJ2-1 gives the full variable domain: EAGVAQSPRYKIIEKRQSVAFWCNPISGHATLYWYQQILGQGPKLLIQFQNNGVVDDSQLPKDRFSAERLKGVDSTLKIQPAKLEDSAVYLCASSLDPDTYNEQFFGPGTRLTVL.